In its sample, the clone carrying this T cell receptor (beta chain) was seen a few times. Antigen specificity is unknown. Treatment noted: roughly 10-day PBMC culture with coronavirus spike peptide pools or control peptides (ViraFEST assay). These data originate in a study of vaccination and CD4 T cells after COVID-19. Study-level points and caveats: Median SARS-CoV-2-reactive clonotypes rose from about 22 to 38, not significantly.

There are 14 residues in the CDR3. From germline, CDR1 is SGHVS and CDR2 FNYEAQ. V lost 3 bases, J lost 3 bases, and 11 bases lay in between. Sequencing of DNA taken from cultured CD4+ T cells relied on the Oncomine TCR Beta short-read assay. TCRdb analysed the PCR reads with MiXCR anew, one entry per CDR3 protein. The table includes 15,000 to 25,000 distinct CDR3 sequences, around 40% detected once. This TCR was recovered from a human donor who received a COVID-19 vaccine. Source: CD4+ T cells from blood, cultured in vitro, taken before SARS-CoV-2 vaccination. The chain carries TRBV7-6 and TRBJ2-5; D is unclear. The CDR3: CASSFQIAKETQYF. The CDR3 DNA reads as TGTGCCAGCAGCTTCCAGATAGCTAAAGAGACCCAGTACTTC. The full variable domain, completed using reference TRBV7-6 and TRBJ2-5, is GAGVSQSPRYKVTKRGQDVALRCDPISGHVSLYWYRQALGQGPEFLTYFNYEAQQDKSGLPNDRFSAERPEGSISTLTIQRTEQRDSAMYRCASSFQIAKETQYFGPGTRLLVL.